A selection of T cell receptor beta chains follows, all from one sample in a study of T cells after yellow fever vaccination. TCRdb recomputed calls from the 5' RACE reads with MiXCR, one row per CDR3 protein. The data contain 150,000 to 200,000 distinct CDR3 sequences, approximately 6% of them singletons. The sequenced sample was CD4+ T cells sorted from PBMCs, obtained on the day of the first yellow fever vaccination. These receptor sequences come from a man aged 18 to 29 who received the YFV17D yellow fever vaccine. Each CDR3 is given with its conserved first and last residue. Fields, in order: J gene, D gene, clone size, V gene, CDR3 protein, CDR3 DNA. A D gene is named only where the DNA matches it firmly. Only some rows state a clone size, as once, few, many or a class for expanded clones.

j_call: TRBJ1-2; d_call: TRBD1; clone_size: few; v_call: TRBV7-9; cdr3_aa: CASSLIVGTGSFGYTF; cdr3_nt: TGTGCCAGCAGCTTAATAGTCGGGACAGGATCCTTTGGCTACACCTTC
j_call: TRBJ1-1; d_call: -; clone_size: few; v_call: TRBV6-5; cdr3_aa: CASSYSVRWSVPEAFF; cdr3_nt: TGTGCCAGCAGTTACTCGGTCAGGTGGAGCGTTCCTGAAGCTTTCTTT
j_call: TRBJ2-7; d_call: TRBD2; clone_size: many; v_call: TRBV5-1; cdr3_aa: CASSLGPSGGPTYEQYF; cdr3_nt: TGCGCCAGCAGCTTGGGTCCTAGCGGGGGGCCAACCTACGAGCAGTACTTC
j_call: TRBJ1-1; d_call: TRBD1; clone_size: few; v_call: TRBV5-1; cdr3_aa: CASSTQQGSGEAFF; cdr3_nt: TGCGCCAGCAGCACCCAACAGGGGAGCGGTGAAGCTTTCTTT
j_call: TRBJ2-5; d_call: -; clone_size: many; v_call: TRBV7-9; cdr3_aa: CASSQSRETQYF; cdr3_nt: TGTGCCAGCAGTCAAAGTCGGGAGACCCAGTACTTC
j_call: TRBJ2-2; d_call: TRBD2; clone_size: few; v_call: TRBV5-1; cdr3_aa: CASSPSGIHGELFF; cdr3_nt: TGCGCCAGCAGCCCAAGCGGGATTCACGGGGAGCTGTTTTTT
j_call: TRBJ2-5; d_call: -; clone_size: many; v_call: TRBV7-2; cdr3_aa: CASRFKGPQETQYF; cdr3_nt: TGTGCCAGCAGGTTCAAGGGGCCTCAAGAGACCCAGTACTTC
j_call: TRBJ1-5; d_call: -; clone_size: few; v_call: TRBV7-2; cdr3_aa: CASSPRDYSNQPQHF; cdr3_nt: TGTGCCAGCAGCCCTAGGGACTATAGCAATCAGCCCCAGCATTTT
j_call: TRBJ1-1; d_call: -; clone_size: many; v_call: TRBV5-1; cdr3_aa: CASSKQVNTEAFF; cdr3_nt: TGCGCCAGCAGCAAACAGGTGAACACTGAAGCTTTCTTT
j_call: TRBJ2-7; d_call: -; clone_size: many; v_call: TRBV12-3/TRBV12-4; cdr3_aa: CASSPGLQKGEQYF; cdr3_nt: TGTGCCAGCAGCCCGGGACTGCAAAAAGGGGAGCAGTACTTC
j_call: TRBJ1-3; d_call: -; clone_size: few; v_call: TRBV6-1; cdr3_aa: CASRLGGAGNTIYF; cdr3_nt: TGTGCCAGCCGCCTTGGGGGGGCTGGAAACACCATATATTTT
j_call: TRBJ2-7; d_call: -; clone_size: many; v_call: TRBV4-1; cdr3_aa: CASSPGLSHSYEQYF; cdr3_nt: TGCGCCAGCAGCCCAGGGTTAAGCCATTCCTACGAGCAGTACTTC
j_call: TRBJ1-1; d_call: -; clone_size: few; v_call: TRBV29-1; cdr3_aa: CSARGGGGAFF; cdr3_nt: TGCAGCGCGAGGGGAGGAGGGGGGGCTTTCTTT
j_call: TRBJ2-7; d_call: -; clone_size: few; v_call: TRBV5-4; cdr3_aa: CASSSKGPSYEQYF; cdr3_nt: TGTGCCAGCAGCAGCAAGGGGCCCTCCTACGAGCAGTACTTC
j_call: TRBJ1-1; d_call: -; clone_size: many; v_call: TRBV7-2; cdr3_aa: CASSLQVSMNTEAFF; cdr3_nt: TGTGCCAGCAGCCTCCAGGTTTCGATGAACACTGAAGCTTTCTTT
j_call: TRBJ1-5; d_call: -; clone_size: many; v_call: TRBV20-1; cdr3_aa: CSATRPHGPQHF; cdr3_nt: TGCAGTGCTACCAGGCCCCATGGGCCCCAGCATTTT
j_call: TRBJ2-1; d_call: TRBD1; clone_size: -; v_call: TRBV2; cdr3_aa: CASRTGTGAYNEQFF; cdr3_nt: TGTGCCAGCAGGACCGGGACAGGGGCCTACAATGAGCAGTTCTTC
j_call: TRBJ1-2; d_call: TRBD1; clone_size: -; v_call: TRBV18; cdr3_aa: CASSTGTGGSGYTF; cdr3_nt: TGTGCCAGCTCAACCGGGACAGGGGGCTCTGGCTACACCTTC
j_call: TRBJ2-3; d_call: -; clone_size: many; v_call: TRBV7-2; cdr3_aa: CASSFIRSDTQYF; cdr3_nt: TGTGCCAGCAGCTTTATTCGGTCAGATACGCAGTATTTT
j_call: TRBJ2-2; d_call: -; clone_size: -; v_call: TRBV5-1; cdr3_aa: CASSWGKTGPQNGELFF; cdr3_nt: TGCGCCAGCAGCTGGGGAAAAACAGGGCCCCAAAACGGGGAGCTGTTTTTT
j_call: TRBJ2-5; d_call: -; clone_size: many; v_call: TRBV6-5; cdr3_aa: CASSYSPGSETQYF; cdr3_nt: TGTGCCAGCAGTTACTCACCGGGATCAGAGACCCAGTACTTC
j_call: TRBJ1-6; d_call: -; clone_size: many; v_call: TRBV7-3; cdr3_aa: CASSLTATNSPLHF; cdr3_nt: TGTGCCAGCAGCTTAACAGCCACTAATTCACCCCTCCACTTT
j_call: TRBJ1-1; d_call: -; clone_size: few; v_call: TRBV7-6; cdr3_aa: CASSLRQKNTEAFF; cdr3_nt: TGTGCCAGCAGCTTAAGGCAGAAGAACACTGAAGCTTTCTTT
j_call: TRBJ1-1; d_call: -; clone_size: few; v_call: TRBV12-3/TRBV12-4; cdr3_aa: CASSFQGGNTEAFF; cdr3_nt: TGTGCCAGCAGTTTCCAGGGAGGGAACACTGAAGCTTTCTTT
j_call: TRBJ2-1; d_call: -; clone_size: -; v_call: TRBV19; cdr3_aa: CASSPFGLPEQFF; cdr3_nt: TGTGCCAGTAGCCCCTTTGGACTTCCCGAGCAGTTCTTC
j_call: TRBJ2-2; d_call: -; clone_size: many; v_call: TRBV5-1; cdr3_aa: CASTSPISTGELFF; cdr3_nt: TGCGCCAGCACGTCTCCGATAAGCACCGGGGAGCTGTTTTTT
j_call: TRBJ1-2; d_call: TRBD1; clone_size: few; v_call: TRBV9; cdr3_aa: CASSAQGARGNYGYTF; cdr3_nt: TGTGCCAGCAGCGCTCAGGGGGCTCGGGGAAACTATGGCTACACCTTC
j_call: TRBJ2-1; d_call: -; clone_size: many; v_call: TRBV5-5; cdr3_aa: CASSLAVSSYNEQFF; cdr3_nt: TGTGCCAGCAGCTTGGCAGTGAGCTCCTACAATGAGCAGTTCTTC
j_call: TRBJ2-7; d_call: -; clone_size: many; v_call: TRBV27; cdr3_aa: CASSSAGSPVEQYF; cdr3_nt: TGTGCCAGCAGTTCGGCTGGATCCCCCGTCGAGCAGTACTTC
j_call: TRBJ2-5; d_call: -; clone_size: many; v_call: TRBV12-3/TRBV12-4; cdr3_aa: CASSLRGQETQYF; cdr3_nt: TGTGCCAGCAGTTTGAGGGGCCAAGAGACCCAGTACTTC
j_call: TRBJ2-7; d_call: -; clone_size: few; v_call: TRBV4-3; cdr3_aa: CASSQDFRGYEQYF; cdr3_nt: TGCGCCAGCAGCCAAGATTTTCGGGGGTACGAGCAGTACTTC
j_call: TRBJ2-5; d_call: TRBD2; clone_size: many; v_call: TRBV3-1; cdr3_aa: CASSQYRGGGAQYF; cdr3_nt: TGTGCCAGCAGCCAATATCGGGGCGGGGGGGCCCAGTACTTC
j_call: TRBJ1-1; d_call: -; clone_size: few; v_call: TRBV7-9; cdr3_aa: CASGRGVTEAFF; cdr3_nt: TGTGCCAGCGGGAGGGGCGTGACTGAAGCTTTCTTT
j_call: TRBJ2-3; d_call: TRBD2; clone_size: few; v_call: TRBV4-2; cdr3_aa: CASSRSGGSGTDTQYF; cdr3_nt: TGTGCCAGCAGCCGCAGCGGGGGCTCTGGCACAGATACGCAGTATTTT
j_call: TRBJ1-2; d_call: -; clone_size: many; v_call: TRBV20-1; cdr3_aa: CSAAQNYGYTF; cdr3_nt: TGCAGTGCTGCCCAAAACTATGGCTACACCTTC
j_call: TRBJ1-2; d_call: TRBD1; clone_size: -; v_call: TRBV5-1; cdr3_aa: CASSWDRANYGYTF; cdr3_nt: TGCGCCAGCAGCTGGGACAGGGCCAACTATGGCTACACCTTC
j_call: TRBJ2-4; d_call: TRBD1; clone_size: -; v_call: TRBV7-2; cdr3_aa: CASRKLTQGDIQYF; cdr3_nt: TGTGCCAGCAGGAAATTGACACAGGGGGACATTCAGTACTTC
j_call: TRBJ2-2; d_call: -; clone_size: -; v_call: TRBV5-6; cdr3_aa: CASSFRRGNTGELFF; cdr3_nt: TGTGCCAGCAGCTTTCGGCGGGGCAACACCGGGGAGCTGTTTTTT
j_call: TRBJ1-2; d_call: -; clone_size: few; v_call: TRBV4-3; cdr3_aa: CASSQGEGPDGYTF; cdr3_nt: TGCGCCAGCAGCCAAGGAGAGGGGCCGGATGGCTACACCTTC
j_call: TRBJ2-2; d_call: -; clone_size: few; v_call: TRBV5-1; cdr3_aa: CASSLVPPTGELFF; cdr3_nt: TGCGCCAGCAGCTTGGTTCCCCCCACCGGGGAGCTGTTTTTT
j_call: TRBJ2-4; d_call: TRBD2; clone_size: medium-sized; v_call: TRBV6-5; cdr3_aa: CATAGGPESKNIQYF; cdr3_nt: TGTGCTACGGCGGGGGGGCCGGAGTCCAAAAACATTCAGTACTTC
j_call: TRBJ1-1; d_call: -; clone_size: -; v_call: TRBV18; cdr3_aa: CASSPFKGTEAFF; cdr3_nt: TGTGCCAGCTCACCATTTAAGGGCACTGAAGCTTTCTTT
j_call: TRBJ1-1; d_call: -; clone_size: many; v_call: TRBV10-3; cdr3_aa: CAISGSTNTEAFF; cdr3_nt: TGTGCCATCTCGGGGAGTACGAACACTGAAGCTTTCTTT
j_call: TRBJ2-3; d_call: -; clone_size: many; v_call: TRBV10-3; cdr3_aa: CAIKGDPSSTDTQYF; cdr3_nt: TGTGCCATCAAGGGGGATCCTAGTAGCACAGATACGCAGTATTTT
j_call: TRBJ2-5; d_call: -; clone_size: few; v_call: TRBV24-1; cdr3_aa: CATSNDRTQETQYF; cdr3_nt: TGTGCCACCAGTAACGACAGGACCCAAGAGACCCAGTACTTC
j_call: TRBJ2-1; d_call: -; clone_size: many; v_call: TRBV20-1; cdr3_aa: CSASGENEQFF; cdr3_nt: TGCAGTGCTAGCGGGGAGAATGAGCAGTTCTTC
j_call: TRBJ2-5; d_call: TRBD1; clone_size: -; v_call: TRBV12-3/TRBV12-4; cdr3_aa: CASSHRTGTQYF; cdr3_nt: TGTGCCAGCAGTCACAGGACAGGGACCCAGTACTTC
j_call: TRBJ2-7; d_call: -; clone_size: many; v_call: TRBV5-1; cdr3_aa: CASSETGLRSYEQYF; cdr3_nt: TGCGCCAGCTCGGAAACGGGACTCCGCTCCTACGAGCAGTACTTC